This T cell receptor (beta chain) came from a study of read filtering for tumor transcriptome and immune sequencing. The wider study: After DNase treatment, RNA was made into whole-transcriptome libraries.

Every patient had bone marrow sampled while the disease was active. Trimming took 5 bases from V and 13 from J, leaving 12 bases between them. This CDR3 contains 11 residues. This clonotype was counted ten times or more. This library used around 400 ng RNA and molecular barcoded adaptors spanning alpha/delta and beta/gamma chains. TCRdb independently ran MiXCR on the reads; one entry per CDR3 protein. The top ten clones hold approximately 11% of a sample with some 130,000 distinct CDR3 sequences, 10% to 15% of them seen once. V gene TRBV12-3 or TRBV12-4 combines with J gene TRBJ2-1; D remains ambiguous. The sequenced sample consisted of a population of CD138-negative cells sorted from bone marrow. This receptor was identified in a donor over 35 with multiple myeloma. CDR3 bases: TGTGCCAGCAGTCACCCGGGTCCCCAGTTCTTC. Amino acids: CASSHPGPQFF.